The clone carrying this TCR beta chain was picked up a small number of times. The data originate from a study of shared clonotypes between healthy human individuals. Generated by immunoSEQ multiplex PCR, the TCRdb table keeps only in-frame clones and is missing some. The table includes 1 million to 1.2 million clones, around 77% detected once. The CDR3 sequence is 16 residues long. CDR1 and CDR2 from the germline V gene are SGDLS and YYNGEE. V shed 2 bases, J shed 0 bases, and the junction held 7 bases outside the gene matches. The rearrangement joins TRBV9 to TRBJ2-7; TRBD1 aligns across 8 bases. Sequenced: memory CD4+ T cells from PBMCs. Sample subset: CD45RA-negative fraction. This sequence was found in a man in his late teens or twenties in good health. Some clones in this sample may be carry-over from other donors' samples. CDR3 coding DNA: TGTGCCAGCAGCGTGGGCAGGGACAGGATCTCCTACGAGCAGTACTTC. Encoded protein: CASSVGRDRISYEQYF.